Following are 27 T cell receptor beta chains from one sample sequenced in a study of blood T cell repertoires in COVID-19. Using immunoSEQ multiplex PCR, the repertoire was profiled, and TCRdb retains in-frame clones only, with some absent. The table lists roughly 80,000 clones, 88% of them singletons. Sequences were obtained from peripheral blood. The receptors derive from a man aged 45 to 65 with active COVID-19.

This rearrangement joins TRBV30 to TRBJ2-1; TRBD2 matches at 14 bases. The CDR3 runs to 20 residues. J lost 4 bases, V lost 3 bases, and 17 bases had no gene match. Germline V gene sequence: CDR1 GTSNPN, CDR2 SVGIG (reference sequence). DNA for the CDR3: TGTGCCTGGAGACACCAAAAGGGACTAGCGGGAGTACAGAATTACAATGAGCAGTTCTTC. This gives the protein CAWRHQKGLAGVQNYNEQFF.

V usage is TRBV4-2 and J usage is TRBJ1-4; TRBD1 agrees at 9 bases. Losses at the gene ends were 1 base for V and 7 bases for J; bases not matched to a gene: 10. The CDR3 length is 17 residues. CDR1 and CDR2 (germline): LGHNA, YNFKEQ. CDR3 bases: TGTGCCAGCAGCCAAGCGGGACAGGGAGGGGGAGGTGAAAAACTGTTTTTT. Its translation is CASSQAGQGGGGEKLFF.

The chain recombines TRBV2 with TRBJ2-5; 7 bases map to TRBD1. There are 15 residues in the CDR3. Germline V gene lookup returns CDR1 SNHLY and CDR2 FYNNEI. V gave up 8 bases and J gave up 7 bases; unmatched junction bases: 16. Written as DNA, the CDR3 is TGTGCCAGCGGAAGACAGGGTACGACTTCAGGGACCCAGTACTTC. Translating gives CASGRQGTTSGTQYF.

The chain is built from TRBV30 and TRBJ1-4; TRBD1 might be the D (6 bases). The CDR3 is 15 residues long. Germline values: CDR1 GTSNPN, CDR2 SVGIG (reference sequence). V lost 4 bases and J lost 3, with 15 bases in between. In nucleotides, the CDR3 is TGTGCCTGGACCCAGGACAGTTGGTCTAATGAAAAACTGTTTTTT. Protein sequence: CAWTQDSWSNEKLFF.

The rearrangement uses TRBV5-1 and TRBJ2-4; possibly TRBD2 for D (5 bases). Germline lookup yields CDR1 SGHRS and CDR2 YFSETQ. The CDR3 length is 15 residues. The V gene lost 0 bases and the J gene lost 5 bases, with 12 bases spanning the gap. CDR3 sequence (DNA): TGCGCCAGCAGCTTGGACCCGGGAACCCAAAACATTCAGTACTTC. Translated, it gives CASSLDPGTQNIQYF.

The chain recombines TRBV24-1 with TRBJ1-2; D is undetermined. This CDR3 has 12 residues. Germline V gene lookup returns CDR1 KGHDR and CDR2 SFDVKD. V was pared by 2 bases and J by 3 bases, with 3 bases between. The CDR3 protein is CATSDSYYGYTF. The CDR3 DNA is TGTGCCACCAGTGATTCTTACTATGGCTACACCTTC.

The rearrangement uses TRBV18 and TRBJ2-2; the D gene is possibly TRBD1 (6 bases). Germline values: CDR1 KGHSH, CDR2 LQKENI. V was cut by 0 bases and J by 0 bases, with 8 bases left in between. CDR3 size: 16 residues. CDR3 protein: CASSPPDSANTGELFF. CDR3 nucleotide sequence: TGTGCCAGCTCACCACCGGACAGCGCGAACACCGGGGAGCTGTTTTTT.

The chain has TRBV10-3 and TRBJ2-1, with 11 bases lining up with TRBD2. CDR1 is ENHRY and CDR2 is SYGVKD in the germline V gene. The trim removed 5 bases at V and 4 bases at J, leaving 7 bases unmatched. The CDR3 runs 16 residues. CDR3 DNA: TGTGCCATCAGTTTCTTGACTAGCGGGATATACAATGAGCAGTTCTTC. Amino acids: CAISFLTSGIYNEQFF.

This clone was seen a single time. The chain links TRBV7-3 to TRBJ2-2, with D possibly being TRBD1 (6 bases). Germline V lookup: CDR1 SGHTA, CDR2 FQGTGA. The CDR3 length is 18 residues. Trimming shortened V by 2 bases and J by 5 bases, and 21 bases separated the two germline ends. For the CDR3, the DNA is TGTGCCAGCAGCTTATTGGTTCCGGCGCTAGGGGGTACCGGGGAGCTGTTTTTT. Its translation is CASSLLVPALGGTGELFF.

This chain uses TRBV25-1 with TRBJ1-2; D is possibly TRBD1 (6 bases). The CDR3 extends over 14 amino acids. Per germline, CDR1 MGHDK and CDR2 SYGVNS. V lost 3 bases, J lost 8 bases, and 16 bases lay in between. The chain's CDR3 is CASSDLGTTGGYTF. CDR3 sequence (DNA): TGTGCCAGCAGTGACCTAGGGACAACCGGGGGCTACACCTTC.

V gene TRBV28 combines with J gene TRBJ1-1; TRBD1 is a possible D gene (5 bases). Trimming removed 10 bases from V and 4 bases from J, with 16 bases in between. Germline CDR1 reads MDHEN; CDR2 reads SYDVKM. The CDR3 has 13 amino acids. CDR3 sequence: CATTGIDTTEAFF. CDR3 in DNA: TGTGCCACCACAGGAATCGACACCACTGAAGCTTTCTTT.

The rearrangement uses TRBV5-1 and TRBJ1-1; TRBD1 agrees at 8 bases. CDR3 length equals 16 residues. Losses at the gene ends were 0 bases for V and 7 bases for J; bases not matched to a gene: 11. Germline V gives CDR1 SGHRS, CDR2 YFSETQ. CDR3 in amino acids: CASSLDRGREMCEAFF. DNA of the CDR3: TGCGCCAGCAGCTTGGACAGGGGGAGGGAGATGTGTGAAGCTTTCTTT. Combining the CDR3 with reference TRBV5-1 and TRBJ1-1 gives the whole variable domain KAGVTQTPRYLIKTRGQQVTLSCSPISGHRSVSWYQQTPGQGLQFLFEYFSETQRNKGNFPGRFSGRQFSNSRSEMNVSTLELGDSALYLCASSLDRGREMCEAFFGQGTRLTVV.

This chain links TRBV28 with TRBJ1-2; D is perhaps TRBD1 (6 bases). Germline assignment: CDR1 MDHEN and CDR2 SYDVKM. The CDR3 extends over 14 amino acids. Trimming took off 3 bases at V and 3 bases at J, with 11 bases between the two ends. This chain's CDR3 is CASSLIGQYYGYTF. Here the CDR3 DNA reads TGTGCCAGCAGTTTGATCGGACAGTACTATGGCTACACCTTC.

The chain uses TRBV2 and TRBJ2-3; D remains unclear. This CDR3 has 16 residues. Germline V gene lookup returns CDR1 SNHLY and CDR2 FYNNEI. V lost 1 base, J lost 2 bases, and 13 bases lay in between. The CDR3 loop reads CASSEGIDTYTDTQYF. The CDR3 nucleotides read TGTGCCAGCAGTGAAGGGATAGACACCTACACAGATACGCAGTATTTT.

The chain uses TRBV19 and TRBJ1-5, with unresolved D. With 3 bases removed from V and 0 bases from J, the gap between germline ends came to 6 bases. Germline values: CDR1 LNHDA, CDR2 SQIVND (reference sequence). This CDR3 has 14 residues. CDR3 amino acids: CASSMRDSNQPQHF. The DNA for the CDR3 is TGTGCCAGTAGTATGCGGGATAGCAATCAGCCCCAGCATTTT.

The chain links TRBV6-5 to TRBJ1-2; D gene uncertain. V lost 3 bases and J lost 8, with 19 bases in between. This CDR3 is built from 15 residues. Germline V lookup: CDR1 MNHEY, CDR2 SVGAGI. In nucleotides, the CDR3 is TGTGCCAGCAGTTATCGACGGCGGGGTTATGAGGGCTACACCTTC. This sequence encodes CASSYRRRGYEGYTF.

The chain links TRBV29-1 to TRBJ1-2, with TRBD1 matching over 7 bases. There are 14 residues in the CDR3. CDR1 is SQVTM and CDR2 is ANQGSEA in the germline V gene. J was trimmed by 6 bases and V by 2 bases; bases with no gene match: 9. The CDR3 reads CSVEMGEGAHGYTF. The CDR3 DNA is TGCAGCGTTGAAATGGGTGAGGGGGCTCATGGCTACACCTTC.

V and J are TRBV14 and TRBJ2-5; tentatively, D is TRBD1 (6 bases). Between the trimmed V and J ends, which lost 2 bases and 4 bases, there was a span of 11 bases. The CDR3 is 14 residues long. The germline V gene encodes CDR1 SGHDN and CDR2 FVKESK. CDR3 sequence (DNA): TGTGCCAGCAGCCAAAACAGGGCCCCAGAGACCCAGTACTTC. Translating it yields CASSQNRAPETQYF.

The V call is TRBV7-8, the J call TRBJ2-1; 9 bases align to TRBD2. The length of the CDR3 is 16 residues. Germline CDR1 and CDR2: SGHVS and FQNEAQ. V trimming: 3 bases; J trimming: 7 bases; junction bases outside the gene matches: 10. For the CDR3, the DNA is TGTGCCAGCAGCTTTCCCCTTAGCGGGGGCTTTAATGAGCAGTTCTTC. Translation: CASSFPLSGGFNEQFF.

The V gene is TRBV6-5, the J gene TRBJ2-7, with D perhaps TRBD2 (5 bases). Per the germline V gene, CDR1 is MNHEY and CDR2 is SVGAGI. The V end was cut by 6 bases, the J end by 6 bases, with 12 bases between. This CDR3 is 12 amino acids long. The CDR3 nucleotides read TGTGCCAGCAGCACAAGGGCGGGCGAGCAGTACTTC. Translated, it gives CASSTRAGEQYF.

This chain uses TRBV7-2 with TRBJ1-2; the D gene is possibly TRBD1 (5 bases). The CDR3 extends over 13 amino acids. The V and J ends lost 8 bases and 4 bases respectively, with 14 bases between them. From germline, CDR1 is SGHTA and CDR2 FQGNSA. The CDR3 spells CASLHPGGYGYTF. The CDR3, as DNA: TGTGCCAGCCTCCACCCGGGGGGCTATGGCTACACCTTC.

The gene calls are TRBV23-1 and TRBJ2-2; a weak D match, TRBD1 (6 bases). TRBV23-1 has ORF status, its function being uncertain. Trimming took off 3 bases at V and 4 bases at J, with 9 bases between the two ends. The CDR3 consists of 14 residues. CDR3 DNA sequence: TGCGCCAGCAGTCAGGGGGCGGCCACCGGGGAGCTGTTTTTT. This encodes CASSQGAATGELFF.

The genes are TRBV5-5 and TRBJ2-7; 8 bases align to TRBD2. The CDR3 spans 16 residues. V trimming: 1 base; J trimming: 1 base; junction bases outside the gene matches: 7. In germline, CDR1 is SGHKS, CDR2 YYEKEE (reference sequence). The CDR3 DNA is TGTGCCAGCAGCTTGCGGGGGGGGGCTCGGTCCTACGAGCAGTACTTC. Translation gives CASSLRGGARSYEQYF.

This sequence joins TRBV18 and TRBJ2-5, with 7 bases fitting TRBD1. Germline-derived CDR1 and CDR2 are KGHSH and LQKENI. The CDR3 has 15 amino acids. V was clipped by 4 bases and J by 0 bases; unmatched bases: 5. CDR3 coding DNA: TGTGCCAGCTCACAAGGGACAGACAACCAAGAGACCCAGTACTTC. As protein: CASSQGTDNQETQYF.

The chain joins TRBV2 to TRBJ2-1; a weak D match, TRBD1 (7 bases). The germline V gene has CDR1 SNHLY and CDR2 FYNNEI. V shed 8 bases and J shed 7 bases, with 18 bases lying between them. The CDR3 is 14 residues long. CDR3 in DNA: TGTGCCAGCCGAAGGCAGGGGGGAGGAAATGAGCAGTTCTTC. Amino acids: CASRRQGGGNEQFF. Full variable domain (remainder filled in from reference TRBV2 and TRBJ2-1): EPEVTQTPSHQVTQMGQEVILRCVPISNHLYFYWYRQILGQKVEFLVSFYNNEISEKSEIFDDQFSVERPDGSNFTLKIRSTKLEDSAMYFCASRRQGGGNEQFFGPGTRLTVL.

This chain links TRBV5-1 with TRBJ1-3; D might be TRBD1 (6 bases). The germline gives CDR1 SGHRS, CDR2 YFSETQ. The CDR3 contains 16 residues. The V and J ends lost 1 base and 4 bases respectively, with 15 bases between them. The CDR3 protein is CASSLMSGGTGNTIYF. In DNA form, the CDR3 reads TGCGCCAGCAGCTTGATGTCGGGGGGCACCGGAAACACCATATATTTT.

The V gene is TRBV19, the J gene TRBJ1-1, with TRBD1 as a possible D gene (5 bases). V lost 3 bases, J lost 10 bases, and 18 bases lay in between. This CDR3 spans 14 amino acids. Germline CDR1 and CDR2: LNHDA and SQIVND (reference sequence). The CDR3 reads CASSIRPGDRAAFF. The CDR3 nucleotides read TGTGCCAGTAGTATTCGGCCGGGGGACCGGGCAGCTTTCTTT.